Below are 5 T cell receptor beta chains sequenced from a single sample in a study of cytomegalovirus exposure and HLA in healthy donors. PCR amplification relied on 60 Vbeta primers (plus 13 Jbeta primers). The assay was immunoSEQ multiplex PCR, and TCRdb's table has in-frame clones only and misses some. This sample yields under 250,000 clones, of which roughly 80% are seen a single time; less than 3% belongs to the top ten. Material for sequencing was PBMCs. These receptors came from a woman aged 30 to 39 in good health and CMV-seronegative.

The chain links TRBV11-2 to TRBJ1-5; D ambiguous. The CDR3 length is 13 residues. V lost 3 bases, J lost 5 bases, and 8 bases lay in between. The germline V gene encodes CDR1 SGHAT and CDR2 FQNNGV. CDR3 sequence: CASSLAEDQPQHF. The CDR3 coding sequence is TGTGCCAGCAGCTTGGCGGAAGATCAGCCCCAGCATTTT.

The chain uses TRBV4-1 and TRBJ2-7, with D perhaps matching TRBD1 (6 bases). Trimming removed 0 bases at V and 4 bases at J, with 10 bases between. The CDR3 has 14 amino acids. Germline V gene data show CDR1 as MGHRA and CDR2 as YSYEKL. This chain's CDR3 is CASSQDLTGYEQYF. CDR3 nucleotide sequence: TGCGCCAGCAGCCAAGATCTGACAGGATACGAGCAGTACTTC.

The chain couples TRBV4-2 to TRBJ2-5, with TRBD2 matching 9 bases. CDR3 size: 16 residues. Germline lookup yields CDR1 LGHNA and CDR2 YNFKEQ. V shed 1 base, J shed 4 bases, and the junction held 7 bases outside the gene matches. Here the CDR3 reads CASSQGVAGARETQYF. Written as DNA, the CDR3 is TGTGCCAGCAGCCAAGGGGTAGCGGGGGCCCGAGAGACCCAGTACTTC.

The rearrangement joins TRBV5-5 to TRBJ2-5; TRBD1 agrees at 7 bases. With V trimmed by 4 bases and J by 5 bases, 5 bases remained unmatched. The CDR3 is 13 amino acids. CDR1 is SGHKS, CDR2 YYEKEE, per germline (reference sequence). CDR3 protein: CASSKGGRETQYF. The CDR3, as DNA: TGTGCCAGCAGCAAAGGGGGCAGGGAGACCCAGTACTTC. Together with reference TRBV5-5 and TRBJ2-5, the CDR3 gives the full variable domain: DAGVTQSPTHLIKTRGQQVTLRCSPISGHKSVSWYQQVLGQGPQFIFQYYEKEERGRGNFPDRFSARQFPNYSSELNVNALLLGDSALYLCASSKGGRETQYFGPGTRLLVL.

This rearrangement joins TRBV19 to TRBJ2-7, with D maybe TRBD2 (6 bases). The germline V and J ends were trimmed by 4 bases and 2 bases, with 15 bases remaining between them. There are 15 residues in the CDR3. CDR1 is LNHDA and CDR2 is SQIVND in the germline V gene (reference sequence). CDR3 coding DNA: TGTGCCAGTAGTACTACCCACGGGAGAGCCTACGAGCAGTACTTC. It encodes CASSTTHGRAYEQYF.